This TCR beta chain is drawn from a study of T-cell reconstitution after alpha-beta-depleted transplantation in children. Points from the study as a whole: In patients about two months after transplant, alpha-beta T cells reportedly arose from several hundred expanded graft clones.

During its preparation, the TCRbeta library received unique molecular identifiers. In TCRdb, the PCR reads were re-called with MiXCR into one record per CDR3 protein. The table lists roughly 400,000 distinct CDR3 sequences, around two fifths of them singletons. Comment on this clonotype: No antigen is known for it.

The V gene lost 5 bases and the J gene lost 2 bases, with 13 bases spanning the gap. Germline V CDR1 and CDR2: DFQATT, SNEGSKA (reference sequence). CDR3 size: 13 residues. The chain recombines TRBV20-1 with TRBJ2-7; the D gene is possibly TRBD1 (6 bases). The sequencing here drew on PBMCs, taken before TCRalphabeta/CD19-depleted stem cell transplant. This TCR was sampled from a girl aged 2 to 10 with aplastic anemia, due to receive a stem cell transplant. In DNA, the CDR3 is TGCAGTGCTCACTGGACAGAAACCTACGAGCAGTACTTC. Residues: CSAHWTETYEQYF.